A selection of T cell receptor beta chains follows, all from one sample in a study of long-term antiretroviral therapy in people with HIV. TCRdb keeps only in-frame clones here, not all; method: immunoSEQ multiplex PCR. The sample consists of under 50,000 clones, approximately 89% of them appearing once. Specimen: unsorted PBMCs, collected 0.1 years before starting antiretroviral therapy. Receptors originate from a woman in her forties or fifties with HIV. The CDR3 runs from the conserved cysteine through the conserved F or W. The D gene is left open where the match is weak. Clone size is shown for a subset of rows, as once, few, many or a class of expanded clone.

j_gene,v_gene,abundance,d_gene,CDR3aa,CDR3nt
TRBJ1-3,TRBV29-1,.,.,CSVVGGKSGNTIYF,TGCAGCGTTGTGGGGGGGAAGTCTGGAAACACCATATATTTT
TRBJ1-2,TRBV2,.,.,CASSGTAYGYTF,TGTGCCAGCAGTGGCACGGCCTATGGCTACACCTTC
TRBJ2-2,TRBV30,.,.,CAERPDPRGTGELFF,TGTGCCGAACGTCCCGACCCCCGTGGGACCGGGGAGCTGTTTTTT
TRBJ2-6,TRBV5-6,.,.,CASSLAREGVYSGANVLTF,TGTGCCAGCAGCTTGGCCCGCGAGGGGGTATACTCTGGGGCCAACGTCCTGACTTTC
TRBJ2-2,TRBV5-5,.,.,CASSPTDQRPTGELFF,TGTGCCAGCAGTCCTACAGACCAGAGACCCACCGGGGAGCTGTTTTTT
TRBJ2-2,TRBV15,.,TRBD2,CATTGTSGERELFF,TGTGCCACCACCGGGACTAGCGGGGAAAGGGAGCTGTTTTTT
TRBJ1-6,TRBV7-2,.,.,CASSLALALRGNSPLHF,TGTGCCAGCAGCTTAGCCCTGGCCCTAAGGGGGAATTCACCCCTCCACTTT
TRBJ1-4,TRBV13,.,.,CASSVGGATNEKLFF,TGTGCCAGCAGCGTCGGCGGGGCAACTAATGAAAAACTGTTTTTT
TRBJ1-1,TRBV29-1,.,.,CSVEEVHQGLMNTEAFF,TGCAGCGTTGAAGAAGTCCATCAAGGCCTAATGAACACTGAAGCTTTCTTT
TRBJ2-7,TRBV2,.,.,CASSEEGSGATTYEQYF,TGTGCCAGCAGTGAAGAAGGGTCGGGGGCCACCACCTACGAGCAGTACTTC
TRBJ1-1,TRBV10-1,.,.,CASSVDGMNTEAFF,TGCGCCAGCAGTGTTGACGGAATGAACACTGAAGCTTTCTTT
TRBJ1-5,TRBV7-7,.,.,CASSGKDRKNQPQHF,TGTGCTAGCAGCGGCAAAGACAGAAAAAATCAGCCCCAGCATTTT
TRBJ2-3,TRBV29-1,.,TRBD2,CSGIAGGSTDTQYF,TGCAGCGGGATAGCGGGGGGAAGCACAGATACGCAGTATTTT
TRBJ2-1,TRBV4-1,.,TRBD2,CASSQDVAGGLRGEQFF,TGCGCCAGCAGCCAAGATGTTGCGGGGGGGCTAAGGGGTGAGCAGTTCTTC
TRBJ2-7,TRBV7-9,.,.,CASSPGNSYEQYF,TGTGCCAGCAGCCCTGGGAACTCCTACGAGCAGTACTTC
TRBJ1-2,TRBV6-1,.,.,CASSEDLSYTF,TGTGCCAGCAGTGAAGATTTGTCCTACACCTTC
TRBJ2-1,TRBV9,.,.,CASSAVSVSSYNEQFF,TGTGCCAGCAGCGCGGTTAGCGTGAGCTCCTACAATGAGCAGTTCTTC
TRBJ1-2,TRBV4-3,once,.,CASSQHSTQGSYTF,TGCGCCAGCAGCCAACACAGTACACAGGGAAGCTACACCTTC
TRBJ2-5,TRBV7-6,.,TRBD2,CASSPGLAEKETQYF,TGTGCCAGCAGCCCCGGACTAGCGGAAAAAGAGACCCAGTACTTC
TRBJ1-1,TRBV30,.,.,CAWTGVTEAFF,TGTGCCTGGACTGGGGTTACTGAAGCTTTCTTT
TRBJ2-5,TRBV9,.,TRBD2,CASSSGASGGPQETQYF,TGTGCCAGCAGCTCAGGTGCTAGCGGGGGTCCCCAAGAGACCCAGTACTTC
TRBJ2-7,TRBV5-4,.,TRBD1,CASSAGQGINEQYF,TGTGCCAGCAGCGCCGGACAGGGGATCAACGAGCAGTACTTC
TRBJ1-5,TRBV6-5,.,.,CASSSTGLGNQPQHF,TGTGCCAGCAGTAGTACGGGACTGGGCAATCAGCCCCAGCATTTT
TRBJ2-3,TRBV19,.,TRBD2,CASRGRGGRFTDTQYF,TGTGCCAGCCGGGGGCGGGGGGGACGTTTCACAGATACGCAGTATTTT
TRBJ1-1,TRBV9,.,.,CASSGRQTNTEAFF,TGTGCCAGCAGCGGCCGACAGACGAACACTGAAGCTTTCTTT
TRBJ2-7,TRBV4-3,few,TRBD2,CASSRTSGGVDEQYF,TGCGCCAGCAGCCGGACTAGCGGGGGGGTAGACGAGCAGTACTTC
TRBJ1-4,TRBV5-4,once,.,CASSLGTGGNEKLFF,TGTGCCAGCAGCTTGGGGACGGGGGGTAATGAAAAACTGTTTTTT
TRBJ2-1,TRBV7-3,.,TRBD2,CASSFQTGLAGGWNEQFF,TGTGCCAGCAGCTTCCAGACCGGACTAGCGGGAGGATGGAATGAGCAGTTCTTC
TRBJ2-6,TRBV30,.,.,CAWRVVGANVLTF,TGTGCCTGGAGGGTAGTAGGGGCCAACGTCCTGACTTTC
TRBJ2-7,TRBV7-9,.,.,CASSPGYEQYF,TGTGCCAGCAGCCCCGGCTACGAGCAGTACTTC
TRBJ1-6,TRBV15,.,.,CATSRDPYNSPLHF,TGTGCCACCAGCAGAGATCCCTACAATTCACCCCTCCACTTT
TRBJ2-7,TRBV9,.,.,CASSVTGSGEQYF,TGTGCCAGCAGCGTAACAGGGAGTGGTGAGCAGTACTTC
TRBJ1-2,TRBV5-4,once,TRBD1,CASRKQGQEFYGYTF,TGTGCCAGCAGGAAACAGGGACAGGAGTTCTATGGCTACACCTTC
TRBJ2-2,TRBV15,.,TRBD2,CATSAPGLAGGRNTGELFF,TGTGCCACCAGCGCGCCGGGACTAGCGGGGGGGCGGAACACCGGGGAGCTGTTTTTT
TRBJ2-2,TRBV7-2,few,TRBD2,CASSLVPAGSTGELFF,TGTGCCAGCAGCTTAGTTCCAGCGGGGAGCACCGGGGAGCTGTTTTTT
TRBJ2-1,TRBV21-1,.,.,CASSKRRYNEQFF,TGTGCCAGCAGCAAAAGAAGGTACAATGAGCAGTTCTTC
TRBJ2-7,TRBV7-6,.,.,CASSPIRDGEQYF,TGTGCCAGCAGCCCTATAAGGGACGGGGAGCAGTACTTC
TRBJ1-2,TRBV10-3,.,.,CAISEGGGLATF,TGTGCCATCAGTGAGGGTGGGGGACTAGCCACCTTC
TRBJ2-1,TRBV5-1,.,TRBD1,CASSAQTGRSYNEQFF,TGCGCCAGCAGCGCCCAGACAGGGAGATCCTACAATGAGCAGTTCTTC
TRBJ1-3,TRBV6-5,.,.,CASTNADNSGNTIYF,TGTGCCAGCACAAACGCTGACAACTCTGGAAACACCATATATTTT
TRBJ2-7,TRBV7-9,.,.,CASSSQGDEQYF,TGTGCCAGCAGTTCTCAGGGTGACGAGCAGTACTTC
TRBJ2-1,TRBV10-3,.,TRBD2,CATSSAGGPGEQFF,TGTGCCACCTCGTCAGCGGGGGGGCCCGGTGAGCAGTTCTTC
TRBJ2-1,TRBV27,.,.,CASSSGAYNEQFF,TGTGCCAGCAGTTCAGGGGCCTACAATGAGCAGTTCTTC
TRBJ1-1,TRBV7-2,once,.,CASSFKTAGTEAFF,TGTGCCAGCAGCTTTAAGACAGCGGGGACTGAAGCTTTCTTT
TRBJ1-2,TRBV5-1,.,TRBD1,CASSPVGQGAAYGYTF,TGCGCCAGCAGCCCCGTGGGACAGGGGGCCGCCTATGGCTACACCTTC
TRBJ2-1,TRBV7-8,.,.,CASSRGGGSSLGEQFF,TGTGCCAGCAGCCGGGGAGGGGGCAGTTCCTTGGGGGAGCAGTTCTTC
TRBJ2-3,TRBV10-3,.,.,CAIGWRLTDTQYF,TGTGCCATCGGCTGGCGGCTCACAGATACGCAGTATTTT
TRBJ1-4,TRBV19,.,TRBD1,CASSTLNPGGAGEKLFF,TGTGCCAGTAGTACTTTAAATCCAGGGGGCGCGGGCGAAAAACTGTTTTTT
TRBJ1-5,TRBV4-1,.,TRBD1,CASRRTGNSNQPQHF,TGCGCCAGCAGGCGGACAGGCAATAGCAATCAGCCCCAGCATTTT
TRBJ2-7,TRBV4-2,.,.,CASSQDATGGFTYEQYF,TGTGCCAGCAGCCAAGATGCTACAGGTGGGTTTACCTACGAGCAGTACTTC
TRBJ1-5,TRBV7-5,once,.,CARSSRGQAPNQPQHF,TGTGCCAGAAGCTCTAGAGGGCAGGCGCCAAATCAGCCCCAGCATTTT
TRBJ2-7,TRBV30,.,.,CAWSVVPFSSYEQYF,TGTGCCTGGAGTGTAGTCCCATTTAGCTCCTACGAGCAGTACTTC